The next 28 T cell receptor beta chains were all read from a single sample in a study of control samples from healthy donors and cancer patients. Assay: immunoSEQ multiplex PCR; the TCRdb copy retains only in-frame clones and omits some. Here the sample spans 98,000 or so clones, 70% to 80% being singletons. The specimen was blood. These receptors originate from a woman in her twenties or thirties in good health.

With respect to this clone: The junction differs from germline at one of its ends, possibly a read error. This sequence joins TRBV2 and TRBJ2-3; 11 nucleotides agree with TRBD2. The CDR3 runs to 15 residues. Germline-derived CDR1 and CDR2 are SNHLY and FYNNEI. CDR3 coding DNA: TGTGCCAGCAGGGACCTAGCGGGGGGCACAGTTACGCAGTATTTT. This codes for CASRDLAGGTVTQYF.

This clone was counted only a few times. The chain links TRBV9 to TRBJ1-6, with D unclear. Trimming stripped 3 bases from V and 11 bases from J, with 15 bases between. Germline V lookup: CDR1 SGDLS, CDR2 YYNGEE. CDR3 length: 14 residues. In nucleotides, the CDR3 is TGTGCCAGCAGCGGAGACCCCCAGAGTCCACCCCTCCACTTT. Its translation is CASSGDPQSPPLHF.

CDR3 sequence (DNA): TGTGCCAGCAGCACCGGGACAGGGTTCTCCTACGAGCAGTACTTC. This encodes CASSTGTGFSYEQYF. The J gene is TRBJ2-7, the V gene TRBV5-8, with 9 bases identical to TRBD1. This CDR3 has 15 amino acids. J was trimmed by 0 bases and V by 4 bases; bases with no gene match: 5. CDR1 is SGHTS and CDR2 is YDEGEE in the germline V gene.

This clone has just a few counts. Mismatch with germline at one junction end may stem from a read error. The chain couples TRBV4-1 to TRBJ2-7; D is possibly TRBD1 or TRBD2 (7 bases each). Germline lookup yields CDR1 MGHRA and CDR2 YSYEKL. This CDR3 comprises 17 residues. The CDR3 region has the DNA TGCGCCAGCAGCGAAGACCAGGGGGGGACACTCTCCTACGAGCAGTACTTC. Residues: CASSEDQGGTLSYEQYF.

This clone has only a few counts. This chain uses TRBV27 with TRBJ1-1; TRBD1 matches at 7 bases. Germline V lookup: CDR1 MNHEY, CDR2 SMNVEV (reference sequence). Germline trimming cut 5 bases from V and 3 bases from J; bases unmatched to any gene: 6. This CDR3 has 14 residues. This CDR3 is CASSPPGGYTEAFF. Written as DNA, the CDR3 is TGTGCCAGCAGTCCGCCAGGGGGGTACACTGAAGCTTTCTTT.

This chain connects TRBV7-4 to TRBJ1-5; 9 bases fit TRBD1. The CDR3 runs 17 residues. CDR1 is SGHVT, CDR2 SQSDAQ, per germline. Losses at the gene ends were 1 base for V and 4 bases for J; bases not matched to a gene: 8. CDR3 residues: CASSLVLVQGANQPQHF. The CDR3 DNA is TGTGCCAGCAGCTTAGTTTTGGTACAGGGGGCGAATCAGCCCCAGCATTTT.

The rearrangement links TRBV19 to TRBJ2-1; D is unresolved. The ends were cut back, 7 bases at V and 0 bases at J, with 13 bases in the middle. Germline CDR1 is LNHDA and CDR2 is SQIVND (reference sequence). The CDR3 length is 15 residues. The CDR3 here is CASNLGLSSYNEQFF. The CDR3 DNA is TGTGCCAGTAACTTGGGTTTGAGCTCCTACAATGAGCAGTTCTTC.

This clone has just one count. The CDR3 coding sequence is TGTGCCAGCTCACCCCCGGGGCAAGAGACCCAGTACTTC. Its translation: CASSPPGQETQYF. The chain combines TRBV18 with TRBJ2-5; weak D call: TRBD2 (5 bases). Per the germline V gene, CDR1 is KGHSH and CDR2 is LQKENI. The V and J ends lost 3 bases and 2 bases respectively, with 7 bases between them. The CDR3 is 13 residues long.

This chain uses TRBV18 with TRBJ2-5, with D uncertain. The germline V gene encodes CDR1 KGHSH and CDR2 LQKENI. V lost 1 base and J lost 4, with 4 bases in between. The CDR3 is 12 residues long. CDR3 nucleotide sequence: TGTGCCAGCTCACCACGAGGAGAGACCCAGTACTTC. This gives the protein CASSPRGETQYF.

The chain joins TRBV20-1 to TRBJ2-5; D is undetermined. The CDR3 contains 10 residues. Germline V gene data show CDR1 as DFQATT and CDR2 as SNEGSKA (reference sequence). Trimming shortened V by 5 bases and J by 6 bases, and 7 bases separated the two germline ends. The CDR3: CSASDQTQYF. In DNA, the CDR3 is TGCAGTGCTTCCGACCAGACCCAGTACTTC.

This clone has only one observation. The V and J genes are TRBV27 and TRBJ2-2; 9 bases are a match to TRBD1. The CDR3 is 15 residues long. The germline V gene encodes CDR1 MNHEY and CDR2 SMNVEV (reference sequence). V lost 4 bases and J lost 3; bases outside the gene matches: 3. CDR3 sequence reads: CASSWTGVDTGELFF. The DNA of the CDR3 is TGTGCCAGCAGTTGGACAGGGGTTGACACCGGGGAGCTGTTTTTT.

The rearrangement links TRBV11-2 to TRBJ1-3; D is perhaps TRBD1 (6 bases). Germline CDR1 reads SGHAT; CDR2 reads FQNNGV. The V end was cut by 3 bases, the J end by 6 bases, with 12 bases between. The CDR3 extends over 14 amino acids. The DNA of the CDR3 is TGTGCCAGCAGCTTTTCCAGGGGTGAAAACACCATATATTTT. Protein product: CASSFSRGENTIYF.

The chain has TRBV21-1 and TRBJ2-7; whether TRBD1, the table's D call, matches the DNA was not checked. TRBV21-1 is a pseudogene segment. CDR3 length: 16 amino acids. CDR3 loop: CASSKAGAIIGDEQYF. The CDR3 DNA is TGTGCCAGCAGCAAAGCGGGGGCTATTATCGGGGACGAGCAGTACTTC.

V usage is TRBV4-3 and J usage is TRBJ2-2; D might be TRBD1 or TRBD2, each matching 5 bases. This CDR3 has 17 residues. Trimming took 1 base from V and 6 from J, leaving 18 bases between them. CDR1 and CDR2 (germline): LGHNA, YSLEER. CDR3 bases: TGCGCCAGCAGCCAAGGCGTTTCGGCAGGGCGGGCCGGGGAGCTGTTTTTT. It yields the protein CASSQGVSAGRAGELFF.

The table lists this clone with a count of one. The chain uses TRBV5-6 and TRBJ2-3; 9 nucleotides match TRBD2. This CDR3 has 17 residues. CDR1 is SGHDT and CDR2 is YYEEEE in the germline V gene. The V segment lost 3 bases and the J segment 4 bases; nucleotides outside the gene matches: 12. DNA of the CDR3: TGTGCCAGCAGCTCGCCTCGGGGCGGGGGGGCTCCAGATACGCAGTATTTT. Encoded protein: CASSSPRGGGAPDTQYF.

The chain links TRBV3-1 (or the pseudogene TRBV3-2) to TRBJ2-7; TRBD2 matches at 7 bases. CDR1 is LGHDT and CDR2 is YNNKEL in the germline V gene (reference sequence). CDR3 length: 15 residues. Trimming took 1 base from V and 0 from J; bases not matched to a gene: 3. For the CDR3, the DNA is TGTGCCAGCAGCCAAGTGGGCGGGGGCTCCTACGAGCAGTACTTC. This translates into CASSQVGGGSYEQYF.

The chain employs TRBV20-1 and TRBJ1-5, with D uncertain. Germline V gene data show CDR1 as DFQATT and CDR2 as SNEGSKA (reference sequence). The ends were cut back, 3 bases at V and 1 base at J, with 7 bases in the middle. The CDR3 consists of 13 residues. CDR3 coding DNA: TGCAGTGCTAGTATGCAGAGCAATCAGCCCCAGCATTTT. This sequence encodes CSASMQSNQPQHF.

The V call is TRBV30, the J call TRBJ2-7; D could derive from TRBD1 or TRBD2 (7 bases each). Trimming left V 0 bases short and J 3 bases short, with 24 bases between. CDR3 size: 18 residues. Germline lookup yields CDR1 GTSNPN and CDR2 SVGIG (reference sequence). The CDR3 DNA is TGTGCCTGGAGTGTAAGGGCAGGCCCAGGGGGGGGGAACTACGAGCAGTACTTC. Amino acid sequence: CAWSVRAGPGGGNYEQYF.

This clone was counted once. The chain recombines TRBV7-9 with TRBJ2-5, with D hard to call. The CDR3 spans 12 residues. CDR1 is SEHNR, CDR2 FQNEAQ, per germline (reference sequence). V gave up 2 bases and J gave up 4 bases, with 5 bases separating them. Here the CDR3 reads CASSLLAETQYF. The CDR3 nucleotides read TGTGCCAGCAGCTTACTCGCAGAGACCCAGTACTTC.

The CDR3 loop reads CASQRGGQGAGEQYF. The CDR3 nucleotides read TGTGCCAGCCAACGCGGCGGACAGGGGGCAGGGGAGCAGTACTTC. V usage is TRBV18 and J usage is TRBJ2-7; 11 bases line up with TRBD1. J lost 7 bases, V lost 8 bases, and 13 bases had no gene match. CDR1 and CDR2 (germline): KGHSH, LQKENI. This CDR3 contains 15 residues.

V is TRBV9 and J is TRBJ1-2; D may be TRBD1 (5 bases). Germline lookup yields CDR1 SGDLS and CDR2 YYNGEE. The CDR3 extends over 14 amino acids. Trimming removed 4 bases from V and 8 bases from J, with 18 bases in between. CDR3 protein: CASSRRDGPIGYTF. CDR3 in DNA: TGTGCCAGCAGCCGACGGGACGGACCTATAGGCTACACCTTC.

In the case of this clone: This sample includes further DNA sequences coding for the same CDR3. V and J are TRBV4-1 and TRBJ2-5; 9 positions match TRBD2. The junction had 4 bases not matched to a gene; V was cut back by 1 base and J by 1 base. CDR3 length equals 16 residues. Germline V gene lookup returns CDR1 MGHRA and CDR2 YSYEKL. The CDR3 DNA sequence: TGCGCCAGCAGCCAAGGCGGGGGGGGCCCCCAAGAGACCCAGTACTTC. Protein: CASSQGGGGPQETQYF.

This chain uses TRBV6-2 or TRBV6-3 with TRBJ1-6; the match to TRBD1 covers 9 bases. This CDR3 is built from 14 residues. The V gene's germline CDR1 is MNHEY and CDR2 SVGEGT. Germline trimming cut 5 bases from V and 8 bases from J; bases unmatched to any gene: 4. The CDR3 coding sequence is TGTGCCAGCAGTAGGACAGGGGCAGATTCACCCCTCCACTTT. It is translated as CASSRTGADSPLHF.

The chain recombines TRBV21-1 with TRBJ1-6. TRBV21-1 is a pseudogene locus. CDR3 length equals 11 residues. This CDR3 is CASRGDSPLHF. CDR3 nucleotides: TGTGCCAGCAGGGGGGATTCACCCCTCCACTTT.

V usage is TRBV4-2 and J usage is TRBJ2-2, with 7 nucleotides matching TRBD1. Germline V lookup: CDR1 LGHNA, CDR2 YNFKEQ. The CDR3 has 16 residues. J gave up 4 bases and V 5 bases, and 10 bases lay outside the gene matches. The CDR3 spells CASSWSSNRGTGELFF. For the CDR3, the DNA is TGTGCCAGCAGCTGGTCATCTAACAGGGGCACCGGGGAGCTGTTTTTT.

The chain joins TRBV9 to TRBJ2-3; 7 nucleotides match TRBD2. Per the germline V gene, CDR1 is SGDLS and CDR2 is YYNGEE. Unmatched junction bases numbered 10, after V lost 4 bases and J lost 2 bases. The CDR3 loop spans 16 amino acids. The CDR3 nucleotides read TGTGCCAGCAGCACCTCCGGGACTACTAACACAGATACGCAGTATTTT. This encodes CASSTSGTTNTDTQYF.

Of note for this clone: Additional DNA sequences in this sample encode the identical CDR3. This chain joins TRBV4-3 and TRBJ2-7, with D possibly being TRBD2 (5 bases). The ends were cut back, 1 base at V and 7 bases at J, with 11 bases in the middle. CDR1 and CDR2 from the germline V gene are LGHNA and YSLEER. CDR3 size: 13 residues. CDR3 in amino acids: CASSQGTGWEQYF. In nucleotides, the CDR3 is TGCGCCAGCAGCCAAGGGACGGGGTGGGAGCAGTACTTC.

V gene TRBV7-2 combines with J gene TRBJ2-3, with a possible D match to TRBD1 (6 bases). Per the germline V gene, CDR1 is SGHTA and CDR2 is FQGNSA. V gave up 8 bases and J gave up 4 bases, with 19 bases separating them. The CDR3 has 15 residues. The CDR3: CASGPQGGRSDTQYF. The CDR3 bases are TGTGCCAGCGGGCCCCAAGGGGGTCGTTCAGATACGCAGTATTTT.